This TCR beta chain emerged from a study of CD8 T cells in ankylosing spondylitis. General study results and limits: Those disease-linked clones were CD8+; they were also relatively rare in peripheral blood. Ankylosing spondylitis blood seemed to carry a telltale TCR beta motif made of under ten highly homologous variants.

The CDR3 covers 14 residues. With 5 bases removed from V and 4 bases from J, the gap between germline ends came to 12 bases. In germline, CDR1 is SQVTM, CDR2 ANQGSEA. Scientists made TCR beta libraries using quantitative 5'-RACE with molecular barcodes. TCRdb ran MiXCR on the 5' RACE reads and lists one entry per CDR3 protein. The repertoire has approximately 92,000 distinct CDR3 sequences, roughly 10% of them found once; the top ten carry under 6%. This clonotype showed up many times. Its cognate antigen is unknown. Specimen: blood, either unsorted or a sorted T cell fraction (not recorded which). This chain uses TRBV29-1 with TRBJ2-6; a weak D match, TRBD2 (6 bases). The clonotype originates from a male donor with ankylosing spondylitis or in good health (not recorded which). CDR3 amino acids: CSVPLAPGANVLTF. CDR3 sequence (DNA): TGCAGCGTTCCGCTAGCGCCCGGGGCCAACGTCCTGACTTTC.